These T cell receptor beta chains were read from a single sample in a study of chemoradiotherapy in HPV16-positive cancers. Repertoires were generated with immunoSEQ multiplex PCR, while TCRdb's copy carries only in-frame clones and drops some. The data show 200 to 250 clones, 95% to 96% seen once. The starting material was tumor tissue, obtained from a patient who underwent chemoradiotherapy. The receptor set was obtained from a human donor with HPV-associated anogenital cancer. The CDR3 runs from the conserved cysteine through the conserved F or W. A D gene is named only where the DNA matches it firmly. Clone size appears in some rows only: once, few, many, or a class for an expanded clone.

v_call,clone_size,j_call,d_call,cdr3_aa,cdr3_nt
TRBV12-2,once,TRBJ2-6,-,CASRSIVTQQSRANVLTF,TGTGCAAGTCGCAGTATAGTGACTCAACAAAGTCGGGCCAACGTCCTGACTTTC
TRBV11-2,-,TRBJ2-2,-,CASSLQQEISGELFF,TGTGCCAGCAGCTTACAGCAGGAGATATCCGGGGAGCTGTTTTTT
TRBV28,-,TRBJ1-5,-,CASSGGRGNQPQHF,TGTGCCAGCAGTGGAGGCAGGGGCAATCAGCCCCAGCATTTT
TRBV11-2,-,TRBJ2-1,-,CASSPTMLYNEQFF,TGTGCCAGCAGCCCAACTATGCTATACAATGAGCAGTTCTTC
TRBV19,-,TRBJ1-5,-,CASKSQGRWNQPQHF,TGTGCCAGTAAGAGTCAGGGGCGATGGAATCAGCCCCAGCATTTT
TRBV5-8,once,TRBJ1-5,-,CASSSGGINQPQHF,TGTGCCAGCAGCTCAGGAGGGATAAATCAGCCCCAGCATTTT
TRBV27,-,TRBJ2-7,-,CASSLVASLSLQQYF,TGTGCCAGCAGTTTAGTGGCAAGCCTAAGTTTACAGCAGTACTTC
TRBV7-3,-,TRBJ2-1,-,CASSFMNREGEQFF,TGTGCCAGCAGTTTTATGAACAGGGAGGGTGAGCAGTTCTTC
TRBV6-5,-,TRBJ1-1,-,CASRWTREVTEAFF,TGTGCCAGCAGATGGACAAGGGAGGTGACTGAAGCTTTCTTT
TRBV5-1,-,TRBJ2-7,-,CASSHATEYEQYF,TGCGCCAGCAGCCACGCGACGGAATACGAGCAGTACTTC
TRBV1,once,TRBJ2-6,-,CTRANVLTF,TGCACCAGGGCCAACGTCCTGACTTTC
TRBV19,once,TRBJ1-1,-,CASSGSGSEAFF,TGTGCCAGTAGTGGTTCTGGGAGTGAAGCTTTCTTT
TRBV7-9,-,TRBJ2-3,-,CASGRADTQYF,TGTGCCAGCGGGCGGGCCGATACGCAGTATTTT
TRBV27,-,TRBJ1-1,-,CASKLTRNTEAFF,TGTGCCAGCAAGCTTACCCGGAACACTGAAGCTTTCTTT
TRBV29-1,-,TRBJ2-1,-,CSVGGGSYNEQFF,TGCAGCGTGGGAGGGGGATCCTACAATGAGCAGTTCTTC
TRBV12-5,once,TRBJ2-5,TRBD1,CASAIQGARETQYF,TGTGCTAGTGCCATACAGGGGGCGCGGGAGACCCAGTACTTC
TRBV6-6,-,TRBJ1-5,-,CASRGQRNQPQHF,TGTGCCAGCAGGGGGCAGCGCAATCAGCCCCAGCATTTT
TRBV19,-,TRBJ2-7,TRBD1,CASSSTGGIYEQYF,TGTGCCAGTAGTTCTACAGGGGGCATCTACGAGCAGTACTTC
TRBV4-3,-,TRBJ1-2,-,CASSQDSGWYGYTF,TGCGCCAGCAGCCAAGATTCAGGGTGGTATGGCTACACCTTC
TRBV19,-,TRBJ1-1,-,CASSPSMNTEAFF,TGTGCCAGCAGTCCGTCTATGAACACTGAAGCTTTCTTT
TRBV5-1,-,TRBJ1-1,-,CASSLTGLNTEAFF,TGCGCCAGCAGCTTGACAGGGCTGAACACTGAAGCTTTCTTT
TRBV11-3,-,TRBJ2-3,-,CASSLGDTQYF,TGTGCCAGCAGCTTAGGAGATACGCAGTATTTT
TRBV25-1,-,TRBJ2-1,-,CASSFARETFNEQFF,TGTGCCAGCAGTTTCGCCAGGGAAACATTTAATGAGCAGTTCTTC
TRBV2,-,TRBJ1-5,TRBD1,CASSGQGTNNQPQHF,TGTGCCAGCAGTGGACAGGGGACTAATAATCAGCCCCAGCATTTT
TRBV5-1,-,TRBJ1-4,TRBD1,CASSLTGGLNEKLFF,TGCGCCAGCAGCTTGACAGGGGGATTGAATGAAAAACTGTTTTTT
TRBV28,-,TRBJ1-4,-,CASRSTGSANEKLFF,TGTGCCAGCAGATCCACAGGGTCGGCTAATGAAAAACTGTTTTTT
TRBV18,-,TRBJ2-7,-,CASSPGQNSYEQYF,TGTGCCAGCTCACCAGGACAGAACTCCTACGAGCAGTACTTC
TRBV6-4,-,TRBJ2-1,TRBD2,CASSDSRGGYNEQFF,TGTGCCAGCAGTGACTCGCGGGGGGGCTACAATGAGCAGTTCTTC
TRBV9,-,TRBJ2-3,-,CASSPLGGASTDTQYF,TGTGCCAGCAGCCCCCTAGGCGGGGCTAGCACAGATACGCAGTATTTT
TRBV28,-,TRBJ1-5,-,CASSSGGGYGPQHF,TGTGCCAGCAGTTCCGGGGGAGGTTATGGGCCCCAGCATTTT
TRBV6-4,-,TRBJ2-1,-,CASSDLAGLNNEQFF,TGTGCCAGCAGTGACCTTGCGGGACTCAACAATGAGCAGTTCTTC
TRBV11-3,-,TRBJ2-6,-,CASSPGGSGANVLTF,TGTGCCAGCAGCCCCGGAGGCTCTGGGGCCAACGTCCTGACTTTC
TRBV9,few,TRBJ1-2,TRBD1,CASSPRQGAQDGYTF,TGTGCCAGCAGCCCTAGACAGGGGGCGCAGGATGGCTACACCTTC
TRBV27,-,TRBJ2-3,TRBD2,CASSLLGLAGGRTDTQYF,TGTGCCAGCAGTTTATTGGGACTAGCGGGAGGACGGACAGATACGCAGTATTTT
TRBV5-4,-,TRBJ1-1,-,CASSPGGPSTEAFF,TGTGCCAGCAGCCCGGGGGGCCCTTCAACGGAAGCTTTCTTT
TRBV6-6,-,TRBJ1-5,-,CASKGQRNQPQHF,TGTGCCAGCAAGGGGCAGCGCAATCAGCCCCAGCATTTT
TRBV19,-,TRBJ2-3,TRBD1,CASSNQGATDTQYF,TGTGCCAGTAGTAATCAGGGGGCAACAGATACGCAGTATTTT
TRBV7-2,-,TRBJ2-2,-,CASSLSRTNTGELFF,TGTGCCAGCAGCCTCTCTAGGACCAACACCGGGGAGCTGTTTTTT
TRBV30,-,TRBJ2-5,TRBD1,CACDRGGETQYF,TGTGCCTGCGACAGGGGGGGAGAGACCCAGTACTTC
TRBV2,-,TRBJ2-7,TRBD1,CASSLRQGPSYEQYF,TGTGCCAGCAGTCTCCGACAGGGGCCTTCCTACGAGCAGTACTTC
TRBV19,-,TRBJ1-1,-,CASSPSMNTEAFF,TGTGCCAGTAGTCCGTCTATGAACACTGAAGCTTTCTTT
TRBV5-1,-,TRBJ2-5,-,CASSPRDQETQYF,TGCGCCAGCAGCCCTCGGGACCAAGAGACCCAGTACTTC
TRBV19,-,TRBJ1-5,TRBD1,CASSISGQVNQPQHF,TGTGCCAGTAGTATTTCCGGACAGGTTAATCAGCCCCAGCATTTT
TRBV10-3,-,TRBJ2-1,-,CAISESGGSYNEQFF,TGTGCCATCAGTGAGTCCGGGGGCTCCTACAATGAGCAGTTCTTC
TRBV4-3,once,TRBJ2-4,TRBD1,CASSQRLGSGGTKNIQYF,TGCGCCAGCAGCCAAAGGCTTGGGTCAGGGGGTACCAAAAACATTCAGTACTTC
TRBV6-5,-,TRBJ1-3,TRBD1,CASSFQTGAGNTIYF,TGTGCCAGCAGTTTCCAGACAGGGGCTGGAAACACCATATATTTT
TRBV18,-,TRBJ1-1,-,CASSPRGRNTEAFF,TGTGCCAGCTCACCACGGGGTAGGAACACTGAAGCTTTCTTT
TRBV7-2,-,TRBJ2-7,TRBD2,CASSLALAGGPNYEQYF,TGTGCCAGCAGCTTAGCGCTAGCGGGAGGACCTAACTACGAGCAGTACTTC
TRBV19,-,TRBJ2-3,-,CASSIRSEGTQYF,TGTGCCAGTAGTATCAGGTCAGAGGGTACGCAGTATTTT